This record concerns one T cell receptor (beta chain) sequence. No antigen is known for it. Primers for the PCR totalled 60 Vbeta and 13 Jbeta. Data came from immunoSEQ multiplex PCR; TCRdb stores just in-frame clones and leaves some out. The sample contains approximately 120,000 clones, around 82% of which appear only once. The sample is drawn from a study of cytomegalovirus exposure and HLA in healthy donors. General study points: A later look showed TCR association rates differing by HLA locus, highest for DRB1 and lowest for HLA-C.

The germline gives CDR1 SNHLY, CDR2 FYNNEI. This CDR3 region has 14 residues. V was cut by 3 bases and J by 9 bases, with 15 bases left in between. Sequences were obtained from PBMCs. The TCR originated in a man younger than 45 in good health and CMV-seropositive. The chain joins TRBV2 to TRBJ1-5; tentative D call: TRBD1 (6 bases). In DNA form, the CDR3 reads TGTGCCAGCAGTGAGGGGACATTCGTAGGGCCCCAGCATTTT. It translates to CASSEGTFVGPQHF.